The next 25 T cell receptor beta chains were all read from a single sample in a study of blood T cell repertoires in COVID-19. Clones were sequenced by immunoSEQ multiplex PCR, and TCRdb holds only the in-frame ones, with some missing. The sample comprises some 120,000 clones, 90% of which are singletons, and 3.5% to 5% rests with the top ten. The material sequenced was peripheral blood. The source is a man aged 60 to 69 with COVID-19, enrolled during active disease.

The chain combines TRBV4-2 with TRBJ1-2, with TRBD1 matching over 7 bases. Germline values: CDR1 LGHNA, CDR2 YNFKEQ. The length of the CDR3 is 16 residues. V lost 5 bases, J lost 1 base, and 10 bases stayed unmatched. The CDR3: CASSLVPRGDNYGYTF. CDR3 sequence (DNA): TGTGCCAGCAGCTTAGTTCCCAGGGGGGATAACTATGGCTACACCTTC.

V is TRBV30 and J is TRBJ1-3; the D gene is possibly TRBD1 (6 bases). CDR3 length: 15 residues. Germline V gene sequence: CDR1 GTSNPN, CDR2 SVGIG (reference sequence). V lost 0 bases and J lost 1, with 10 bases in between. In nucleotides, the CDR3 is TGTGCCTGGAGTGTGGGGACAACGTCTGGAAACACCATATATTTT. Translation gives CAWSVGTTSGNTIYF.

The chain recombines TRBV10-3 with TRBJ2-3, with D maybe TRBD2 (6 bases). Germline V gene lookup returns CDR1 ENHRY and CDR2 SYGVKD. The CDR3 length is 16 residues. Trimming removed 3 bases at V and 2 bases at J, with 15 bases between. DNA for the CDR3: TGTGCCATCAGTGATACCGGGGCGGGGCACACAGATACGCAGTATTTT. It encodes CAISDTGAGHTDTQYF.

The CDR3 nucleotides are TGTGCCAGTAGTAGCACGACACTTTATGGCAATCAGCCCCAGCATTTT. Its protein product is CASSSTTLYGNQPQHF. The V and J genes are TRBV19 and TRBJ1-5; D is unclear. CDR1 is LNHDA, CDR2 SQIVND, per germline (reference sequence). Between the trimmed V and J ends, which lost 4 bases and 2 bases, there was a span of 15 bases. This CDR3 region has 16 residues.

The rearrangement uses TRBV7-7 and TRBJ2-2; TRBD2 aligns across 8 bases. J was trimmed by 3 bases and V by 4 bases; bases with no gene match: 7. CDR1 is SSHAT and CDR2 is FNYEAQ in the germline V gene (reference sequence). The CDR3 has 16 residues. The CDR3 coding sequence is TGTGCCAGCAGCTCTTCGGGACTAGTAGACACCGGGGAGCTGTTTTTT. It codes for CASSSSGLVDTGELFF.

The V and J genes are TRBV7-9 and TRBJ2-4; TRBD2 aligns across 10 bases. Per germline, CDR1 SEHNR and CDR2 FQNEAQ (reference sequence). The CDR3 contains 16 residues. V shed 5 bases and J 2 bases; nucleotides not matched to a gene: 6. CDR3 residues: CASSPAGGLPKNIQYF. CDR3 in DNA: TGTGCCAGCAGCCCAGCGGGAGGGCTTCCCAAAAACATTCAGTACTTC.

V usage is TRBV30 and J usage is TRBJ2-7, with D possibly being TRBD2 (6 bases). Germline assignment: CDR1 GTSNPN and CDR2 SVGIG (reference sequence). V gave up 0 bases and J gave up 3 bases, with 9 bases separating them. CDR3 length: 13 amino acids. CDR3 in DNA: TGTGCCTGGAGTGTGGAGCGGGTCTACGAGCAGTACTTC. This translates into CAWSVERVYEQYF. Combining the CDR3 with reference TRBV30 and TRBJ2-7 gives the whole variable domain SQTIHQWPATLVQPVGSPLSLECTVEGTSNPNLYWYRQAAGRGLQLLFYSVGIGQISSEVPQNLSASRPQDRQFILSSKKLLLSDSGFYLCAWSVERVYEQYFGPGTRLTVT.

The V call is TRBV7-3, the J call TRBJ2-2, with a possible D match to TRBD1 (6 bases). Between the trimmed V and J ends, which lost 8 bases and 1 base, there was a span of 11 bases. In germline, CDR1 is SGHTA, CDR2 FQGTGA. CDR3 length: 14 amino acids. CDR3 loop: CASEKDRNTGELFF. The DNA of the CDR3 is TGTGCCAGCGAGAAGGACAGGAACACCGGGGAGCTGTTTTTT.

CDR3 residues: CASSKIENQGYTF. CDR3 nucleotides: TGTGCCAGCAGCAAAATCGAGAATCAAGGCTACACCTTC. The chain employs TRBV21-1 and TRBJ1-2. TRBV21-1 is described as a pseudogene. This CDR3 region has 13 residues.

The chain uses TRBV11-3 and TRBJ2-1; no firm D call. CDR3 size: 14 residues. Germline CDR1 is SGHNT and CDR2 is YENEEA. Trimming took 1 base from V and 5 from J, leaving 9 bases between them. This CDR3 reads CASSLVRSNNEQFF. The CDR3 DNA follows: TGTGCCAGCAGCTTAGTGCGTAGTAACAATGAGCAGTTCTTC.

The V and J genes are TRBV10-3 and TRBJ1-6; D is possibly TRBD1 (5 bases). The CDR3 loop spans 13 amino acids. CDR1 is ENHRY and CDR2 is SYGVKD in the germline V gene. Between the trimmed V and J ends, which lost 7 bases and 5 bases, there was a span of 9 bases. CDR3 nucleotide sequence: TGTGCCATCACCGGGGGAGATAATTCACCCCTCCACTTT. Translating it yields CAITGGDNSPLHF.

The chain uses TRBV11-2 and TRBJ2-5; no reliable D call. Germline assignment: CDR1 SGHAT and CDR2 FQNNGV. The V end was cut by 6 bases, the J end by 5 bases, with 13 bases between. The CDR3 extends over 13 amino acids. The CDR3 loop is CASRPVGQETQYF. The CDR3 DNA reads as TGTGCCAGCAGACCAGTGGGCCAGGAGACCCAGTACTTC.

The chain uses TRBV25-1 and TRBJ2-1; D perhaps matches TRBD2 (5 bases). CDR3 length: 15 residues. Trimming took off 2 bases at V and 3 bases at J, with 11 bases between the two ends. From germline, CDR1 is MGHDK and CDR2 SYGVNS. The CDR3 is CASSERPGIYNEQFF. CDR3 nucleotides: TGTGCCAGCAGTGAACGCCCCGGGATCTACAATGAGCAGTTCTTC.

The chain is built from TRBV6-5 and TRBJ1-1; weak D call: TRBD1 (6 bases). In germline, CDR1 is MNHEY, CDR2 SVGAGI. V dropped 7 bases and J dropped 0 bases, with 12 bases sitting between them. CDR3 size: 14 residues. CDR3 nucleotide sequence: TGTGCCAGCAACTATGGACAGCTGAACACTGAAGCTTTCTTT. It specifies CASNYGQLNTEAFF.

The V and J genes are TRBV9 and TRBJ1-5; 10 nucleotides match TRBD1. This CDR3 comprises 14 residues. Trimming cost V 3 bases and J 11 bases; bases outside gene matches: 8. Germline assignment: CDR1 SGDLS and CDR2 YYNGEE. For the CDR3, the DNA is TGTGCCAGCAGCGCTGGGACAGGGGCTGGAACCCAGCATTTT. Translated, it gives CASSAGTGAGTQHF.

This clone was detected once. The chain links TRBV5-3 to TRBJ1-1; D gene unclear. TRBV5-3 counts as an open reading frame of uncertain function. CDR3 length: 14 residues. The germline V and J ends were trimmed by 4 bases and 1 base, with 11 bases remaining between them. The CDR3 is CARSVRLPNTEAFF. The CDR3 nucleotides are TGTGCCAGAAGCGTCAGACTTCCGAACACTGAAGCTTTCTTT.

The chain couples TRBV19 to TRBJ2-7; TRBD2 aligns across 12 bases. Germline lookup yields CDR1 LNHDA and CDR2 SQIVND (reference sequence). J gave up 3 bases and V 3 bases, and 6 bases lay outside the gene matches. This CDR3 contains 16 residues. CDR3 sequence (DNA): TGTGCCAGTAGTATCGGACTAGCGGGATTCGGCTACGAGCAGTACTTC. Translation gives CASSIGLAGFGYEQYF.

The V gene is TRBV10-3, the J gene TRBJ2-1; 8 bases are a match to TRBD2. CDR1 is ENHRY and CDR2 is SYGVKD in the germline V gene. Trimming took 0 bases from V and 7 from J; bases not matched to a gene: 5. The CDR3 consists of 15 residues. The chain's CDR3 is CAISESGTSGNEQFF. CDR3 coding DNA: TGTGCCATCAGTGAGTCGGGGACTAGTGGAAATGAGCAGTTCTTC.

V and J are TRBV3-1 (or the pseudogene TRBV3-2) and TRBJ1-1, with D possibly being TRBD1 (5 bases). Between the trimmed V and J ends, which lost 4 bases and 2 bases, there was a span of 14 bases. Germline V gives CDR1 LGHDT, CDR2 YNNKEL (reference sequence). The CDR3 totals 15 residues. CDR3 coding DNA: TGTGCCAGCAGCCTCGGGGGGTACCAAAACACTGAAGCTTTCTTT. Translated: CASSLGGYQNTEAFF.

The DNA for the CDR3 is TGTGCCAGCAGTCTATTGGACAGGGATGGCTACACCTTC. Translating it yields CASSLLDRDGYTF. The rearrangement joins TRBV12-3 or TRBV12-4 to TRBJ1-2; 8 bases match TRBD1. Germline trimming cut 5 bases from V and 6 bases from J; bases unmatched to any gene: 5. The CDR3 loop spans 13 amino acids.

In DNA, the CDR3 is TGTGCCAGCTCACTCGACAGGAACACCGGGGAGCTGTTTTTT. It encodes CASSLDRNTGELFF. The chain has TRBV18 and TRBJ2-2; TRBD1 is a possible D gene (5 bases). The CDR3 consists of 14 residues. Trimming left V 4 bases short and J 1 base short, with 7 bases between. From germline, CDR1 is KGHSH and CDR2 LQKENI.

The chain carries TRBV5-1 and TRBJ2-3, with 8 bases matching TRBD1. V lost 0 bases and J lost 7; bases outside the gene matches: 4. Germline CDR1 reads SGHRS; CDR2 reads YFSETQ. The CDR3 contains 14 residues. In DNA, the CDR3 is TGCGCCAGCAGCTTGGGGCAGGGGGCGAATACGCAGTATTTT. Protein sequence: CASSLGQGANTQYF. Full variable domain (outside the CDR3, taken from reference TRBV5-1 and TRBJ2-3): KAGVTQTPRYLIKTRGQQVTLSCSPISGHRSVSWYQQTPGQGLQFLFEYFSETQRNKGNFPGRFSGRQFSNSRSEMNVSTLELGDSALYLCASSLGQGANTQYFGPGTRLTVL.

As regards this clone: The sample has other DNA sequences that encode this CDR3 too. The DNA of the CDR3 is TGTGCCAGCAGCTTAACCTTGGCGGAGCCAGGGGGCTTTTACGAGCAGTACTTC. This translates into CASSLTLAEPGGFYEQYF. This chain joins TRBV7-3 and TRBJ2-7; 8 bases are shared with TRBD1. The germline V gene encodes CDR1 SGHTA and CDR2 FQGTGA. The CDR3 runs to 18 residues. J was trimmed by 4 bases and V by 0 bases; bases with no gene match: 14.

The V gene is TRBV29-1, the J gene TRBJ2-1, with TRBD1 identical over 9 bases. Trimming removed 7 bases from V and 5 bases from J; junction bases left unmatched: 9. The V gene's germline CDR1 is SQVTM and CDR2 ANQGSEA. This CDR3 has 14 residues. The CDR3, as DNA: TGCAGCGCCGGAACAGGGGGCATGGACAATGAGCAGTTCTTC. This translates into CSAGTGGMDNEQFF.

CDR3 residues: CASSPMRGGQTHNEQFF. The CDR3 region has the DNA TGTGCCAGCAGCCCCATGCGCGGGGGCCAGACCCACAATGAGCAGTTCTTC. The chain joins TRBV14 to TRBJ2-1; maybe TRBD2 (7 bases). Trimming stripped 4 bases from V and 5 bases from J, with 21 bases between. The CDR3 contains 17 residues. Germline V CDR1 and CDR2: SGHDN, FVKESK. Drawing the rest from reference TRBV14 and TRBJ2-1, the complete variable domain is EAGVTQFPSHSVIEKGQTVTLRCDPISGHDNLYWYRRVMGKEIKFLLHFVKESKQDESGMPNNRFLAERTGGTYSTLKVQPAELEDSGVYFCASSPMRGGQTHNEQFFGPGTRLTVL.